This T cell receptor (beta chain) was captured by sequencing in a study of OX40 agonist ivuxolimab in advanced cancers. Measured with immunoSEQ multiplex PCR; TCRdb has only the in-frame clones, and not every one. The sample holds tens of thousands of clones; about 89% are singletons and the top ten take roughly 4.9%. As regards this clone: Its specificity is unknown.

V lost 3 bases and J lost 7, with 10 bases in between. The CDR3 totals 13 residues. The germline CDR1 and CDR2 sequences are LNHDA and SQIVND (reference sequence). Whole-study results and caveats: At 0.1 to 3.0 mg/kg, clonal expansion of CD4+ and CD8+ blood T cells had occurred by week 6.

The TCR comes from an adult with an advanced solid tumor such as melanoma, head and neck, liver or kidney cancer. The sample here was CD4+ or CD8+ T cells sorted from blood, taken in a trial of the OX40 agonist ivuxolimab. The genes are TRBV19 and TRBJ1-5; D is ambiguous. CDR3 coding DNA: TGTGCCAGTAGTATTCAGAATGACCAGCCCCAGCATTTT. Protein sequence: CASSIQNDQPQHF. The whole variable domain, remainder taken from reference TRBV19 and TRBJ1-5, is DGGITQSPKYLFRKEGQNVTLSCEQNLNHDAMYWYRQDPGQGLRLIYYSQIVNDFQKGDIAEGYSVSREKKESFPLTVTSAQKNPTAFYLCASSIQNDQPQHFGDGTRLSIL.